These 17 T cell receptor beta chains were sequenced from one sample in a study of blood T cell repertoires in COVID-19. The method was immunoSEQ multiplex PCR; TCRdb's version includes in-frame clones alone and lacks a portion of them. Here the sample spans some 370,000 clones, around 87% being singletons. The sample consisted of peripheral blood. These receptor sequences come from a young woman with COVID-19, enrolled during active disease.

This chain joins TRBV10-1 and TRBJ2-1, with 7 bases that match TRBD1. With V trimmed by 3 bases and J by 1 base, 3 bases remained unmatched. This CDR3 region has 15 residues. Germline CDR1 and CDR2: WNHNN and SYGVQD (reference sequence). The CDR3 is CASSDPGQSYNEQFF. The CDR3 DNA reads TGCGCCAGCAGTGATCCGGGACAGTCCTACAATGAGCAGTTCTTC.

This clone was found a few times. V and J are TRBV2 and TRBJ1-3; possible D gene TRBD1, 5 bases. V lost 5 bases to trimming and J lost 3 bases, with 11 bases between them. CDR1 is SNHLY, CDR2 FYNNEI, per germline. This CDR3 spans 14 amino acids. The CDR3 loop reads CASSSGLDGNTIYF. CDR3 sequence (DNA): TGTGCCAGCAGTTCAGGGTTGGATGGAAACACCATATATTTT.

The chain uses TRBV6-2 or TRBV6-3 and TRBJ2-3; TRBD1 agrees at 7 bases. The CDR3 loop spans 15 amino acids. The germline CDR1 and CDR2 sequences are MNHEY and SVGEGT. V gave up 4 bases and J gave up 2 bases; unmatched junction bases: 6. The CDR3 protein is CASSSQGQVTDTQYF. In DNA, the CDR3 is TGTGCCAGCAGTTCCCAAGGACAGGTCACAGATACGCAGTATTTT.

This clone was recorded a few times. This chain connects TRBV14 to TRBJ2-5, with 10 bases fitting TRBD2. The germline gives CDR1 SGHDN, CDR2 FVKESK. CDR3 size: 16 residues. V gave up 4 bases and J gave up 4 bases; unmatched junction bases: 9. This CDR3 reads CASSPLAGLFGETQYF. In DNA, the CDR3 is TGTGCCAGCAGCCCACTAGCGGGACTCTTCGGAGAGACCCAGTACTTC.

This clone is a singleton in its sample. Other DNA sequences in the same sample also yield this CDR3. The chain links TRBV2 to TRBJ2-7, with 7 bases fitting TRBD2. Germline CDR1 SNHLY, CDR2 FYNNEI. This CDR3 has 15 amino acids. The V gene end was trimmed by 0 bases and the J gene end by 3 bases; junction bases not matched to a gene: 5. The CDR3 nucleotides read TGTGCCAGCAGTGAAGCGGGGAGGGGAAGCTACGAGCAGTACTTC. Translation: CASSEAGRGSYEQYF.

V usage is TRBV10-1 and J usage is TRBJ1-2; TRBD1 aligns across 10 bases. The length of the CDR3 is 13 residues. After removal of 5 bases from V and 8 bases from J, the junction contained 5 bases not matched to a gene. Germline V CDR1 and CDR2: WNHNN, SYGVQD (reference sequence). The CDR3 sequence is CASSRDRGYGYTF. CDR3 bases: TGCGCCAGCAGTAGGGACAGGGGTTACGGCTACACCTTC.

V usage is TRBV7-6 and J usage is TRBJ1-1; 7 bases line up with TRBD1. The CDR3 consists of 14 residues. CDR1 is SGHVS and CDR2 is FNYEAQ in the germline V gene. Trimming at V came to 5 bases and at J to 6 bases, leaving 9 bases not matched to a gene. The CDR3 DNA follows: TGTGCCAGCAGCGCCTCGACAGGGATCGCTGAAGCTTTCTTT. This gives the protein CASSASTGIAEAFF.

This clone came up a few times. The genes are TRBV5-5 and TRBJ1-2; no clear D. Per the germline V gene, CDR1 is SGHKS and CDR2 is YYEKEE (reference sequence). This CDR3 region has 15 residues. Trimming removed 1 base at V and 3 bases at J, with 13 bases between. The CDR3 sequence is CASSLSVVPHYGYTF. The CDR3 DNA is TGTGCCAGCAGCTTGTCGGTAGTCCCCCACTATGGCTACACCTTC.

The CDR3 sequence is CATCPTGTGYGYTF. The CDR3 coding sequence is TGTGCCACTTGTCCGACCGGGACAGGGTATGGCTACACCTTC. The rearrangement uses TRBV25-1 and TRBJ1-2; TRBD1 matches at 9 bases. This CDR3 has 14 residues. V dropped 10 bases and J dropped 5; count of bases not matched to a gene: 11. In germline, CDR1 is MGHDK, CDR2 SYGVNS.

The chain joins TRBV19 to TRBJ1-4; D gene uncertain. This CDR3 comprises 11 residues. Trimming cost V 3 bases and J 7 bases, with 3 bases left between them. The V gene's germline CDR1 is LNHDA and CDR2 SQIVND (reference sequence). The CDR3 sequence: CASSISEKLFF. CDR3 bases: TGTGCCAGTAGTATCAGTGAAAAACTGTTTTTT.

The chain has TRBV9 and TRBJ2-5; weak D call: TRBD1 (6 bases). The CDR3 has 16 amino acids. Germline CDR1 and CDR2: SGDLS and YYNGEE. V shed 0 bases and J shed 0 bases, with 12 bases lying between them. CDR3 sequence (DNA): TGTGCCAGCAGCGTAGGCAGGGGCTGGTACCAAGAGACCCAGTACTTC. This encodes CASSVGRGWYQETQYF.

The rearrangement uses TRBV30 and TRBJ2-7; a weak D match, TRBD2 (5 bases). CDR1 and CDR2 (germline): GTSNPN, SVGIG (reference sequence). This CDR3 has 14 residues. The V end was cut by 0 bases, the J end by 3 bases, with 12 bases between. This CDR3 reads CAWSVPSGYYEQYF. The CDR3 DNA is TGTGCCTGGAGTGTACCCAGCGGATACTACGAGCAGTACTTC.

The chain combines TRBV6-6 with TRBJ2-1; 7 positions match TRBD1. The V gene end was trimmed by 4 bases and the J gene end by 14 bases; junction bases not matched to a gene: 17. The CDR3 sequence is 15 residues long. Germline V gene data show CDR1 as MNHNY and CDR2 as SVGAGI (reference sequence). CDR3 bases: TGTGCCAGCAGTTTCGGGACAGACGGGACGGATTCGAAGTTCTTC. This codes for CASSFGTDGTDSKFF.

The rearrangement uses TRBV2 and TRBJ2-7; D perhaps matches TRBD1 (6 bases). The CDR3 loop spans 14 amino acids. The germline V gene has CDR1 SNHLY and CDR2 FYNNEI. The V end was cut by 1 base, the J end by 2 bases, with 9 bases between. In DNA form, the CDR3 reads TGTGCCAGCAGTGAAGACAGGGCCCCCTACGAGCAGTACTTC. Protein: CASSEDRAPYEQYF.

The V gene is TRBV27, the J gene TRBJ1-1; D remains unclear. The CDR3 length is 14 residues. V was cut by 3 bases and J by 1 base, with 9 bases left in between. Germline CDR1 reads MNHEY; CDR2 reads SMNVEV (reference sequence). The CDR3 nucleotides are TGTGCCAGCAGTTTTTCTCAGTCGAACACTGAAGCTTTCTTT. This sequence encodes CASSFSQSNTEAFF.

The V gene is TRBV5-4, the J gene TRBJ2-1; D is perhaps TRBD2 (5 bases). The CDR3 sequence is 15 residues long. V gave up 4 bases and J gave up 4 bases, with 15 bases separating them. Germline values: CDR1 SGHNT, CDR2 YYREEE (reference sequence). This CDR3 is CASSTGLAKYNEQFF. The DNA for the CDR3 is TGTGCCAGCAGCACCGGACTGGCCAAGTACAATGAGCAGTTCTTC.

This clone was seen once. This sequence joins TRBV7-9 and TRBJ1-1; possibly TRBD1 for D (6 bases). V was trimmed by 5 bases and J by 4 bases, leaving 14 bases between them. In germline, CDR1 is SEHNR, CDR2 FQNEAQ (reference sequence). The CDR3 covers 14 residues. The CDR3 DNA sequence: TGTGCCAGCAGCCCCCTACAGGGACCCACTGAAGCTTTCTTT. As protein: CASSPLQGPTEAFF.